This T cell receptor beta chain was sequenced for a study of shared clonotypes between healthy human individuals. Profiled with immunoSEQ multiplex PCR; TCRdb holds only in-frame clones, not every one. The profile shows about 1.1 million clones, around 82% of them singletons. The sequence was collected from a man aged 18 to 29 in good health. Some clones in this sample may be carry-over from other donors' samples. Sequencing was done on a sample of memory CD4+ T cells from PBMCs. Subset indicated: CD45RA-negative fraction.

As DNA, the CDR3 is TGTGCCAGCAGCTGGGGGGCAGGGGTCGACGAGCAGTACTTC. Its protein product is CASSWGAGVDEQYF. V gene TRBV5-4 combines with J gene TRBJ2-7, with D perhaps TRBD1 or TRBD2 (6 bases each). Germline assignment: CDR1 SGHNT and CDR2 YYREEE (reference sequence). V lost 3 bases, J lost 5 bases, and 15 bases lay in between. This CDR3 region has 14 residues.